Following are 5 T cell receptor beta chains from one sample sequenced in a study of T cell changes during pregnancy in multiple sclerosis. The protocol was immunoSEQ multiplex PCR, while the TCRdb copy is restricted to in-frame clones and leaves out a portion. The profile shows about 85,000 clones, roughly nine tenths of them singletons. The sequenced sample was peripheral blood, obtained in the first trimester of pregnancy. The receptors were sampled from a female donor with multiple sclerosis, enrolled in a pregnancy study.

CDR3 residues: CSVGALEAFF. CDR3 bases: TGCAGCGTTGGCGCGCTAGAAGCTTTCTTT. The J gene is TRBJ1-1, the V gene TRBV29-1; D remains unclear. V was clipped by 4 bases and J by 8 bases, with 8 bases between them. CDR1 SQVTM and CDR2 ANQGSEA come from the germline V gene. The CDR3 length is 10 residues.

This rearrangement joins TRBV11-2 to TRBJ2-1; D is uncertain. V lost 10 bases and J lost 3, with 4 bases in between. Germline-derived CDR1 and CDR2 are SGHAT and FQNNGV. CDR3 size: 10 residues. CDR3 in DNA: TGTGCCACCTACTACAATGAGCAGTTCTTC. Translating gives CATYYNEQFF.

The CDR3 protein is CASSWGQLGEKLFF. The DNA for the CDR3 is TGCGCCAGCAGCTGGGGACAGTTAGGTGAAAAACTGTTTTTT. This rearrangement joins TRBV5-1 to TRBJ1-4; TRBD1 agrees at 7 bases. Trimming cost V 3 bases and J 7 bases; bases outside gene matches: 6. The CDR3 has 14 amino acids. Germline assignment: CDR1 SGHRS and CDR2 YFSETQ.

V and J are TRBV11-3 and TRBJ2-7; TRBD2 is a possible D gene (6 bases). Trimming shortened V by 4 bases and J by 7 bases, and 14 bases separated the two germline ends. The CDR3 loop spans 13 amino acids. CDR1 SGHNT and CDR2 YENEEA come from the germline V gene. The CDR3 DNA reads as TGTGCCAGCAGCTACGGGGATCGGGGGGAGCAGTACTTC. Translating gives CASSYGDRGEQYF.

V gene TRBV10-3 combines with J gene TRBJ1-1; tentative D call: TRBD1 (6 bases). V lost 6 bases and J 0 bases, leaving 11 bases between the germline ends. The CDR3 contains 14 residues. Germline lookup yields CDR1 ENHRY and CDR2 SYGVKD. This CDR3 is CAIRRTDMNTEAFF. The CDR3 DNA is TGTGCCATCAGAAGGACAGATATGAACACTGAAGCTTTCTTT.